This T cell receptor (beta chain) was observed in a study of cytomegalovirus exposure and HLA in healthy donors. Study-wide findings and caveats: Most TCR beta V segments were productive about 90% or about 30% of the time in an earlier analysis.

The PCR had 60 Vbeta and 13 Jbeta primers. TCRdb's table, derived via immunoSEQ multiplex PCR, lists solely in-frame clones and lacks some. The sample includes about 130,000 clones, about 80% seen only once; the top ten take approximately 1%. This CDR3 is 13 amino acids long. As for this clone: Its antigen is still unknown.

The TCR was taken from a human donor in good health. Sequenced sample: PBMCs. This chain connects TRBV21-1 to TRBJ2-3; TRBD2 is the table's D call, not checked against the DNA. TRBV21-1 is reported as a pseudogene. In nucleotides, the CDR3 is TGTGCCAGCAGCAAAGATCGGTCTGATACGCAGTATTTT. As protein: CASSKDRSDTQYF.